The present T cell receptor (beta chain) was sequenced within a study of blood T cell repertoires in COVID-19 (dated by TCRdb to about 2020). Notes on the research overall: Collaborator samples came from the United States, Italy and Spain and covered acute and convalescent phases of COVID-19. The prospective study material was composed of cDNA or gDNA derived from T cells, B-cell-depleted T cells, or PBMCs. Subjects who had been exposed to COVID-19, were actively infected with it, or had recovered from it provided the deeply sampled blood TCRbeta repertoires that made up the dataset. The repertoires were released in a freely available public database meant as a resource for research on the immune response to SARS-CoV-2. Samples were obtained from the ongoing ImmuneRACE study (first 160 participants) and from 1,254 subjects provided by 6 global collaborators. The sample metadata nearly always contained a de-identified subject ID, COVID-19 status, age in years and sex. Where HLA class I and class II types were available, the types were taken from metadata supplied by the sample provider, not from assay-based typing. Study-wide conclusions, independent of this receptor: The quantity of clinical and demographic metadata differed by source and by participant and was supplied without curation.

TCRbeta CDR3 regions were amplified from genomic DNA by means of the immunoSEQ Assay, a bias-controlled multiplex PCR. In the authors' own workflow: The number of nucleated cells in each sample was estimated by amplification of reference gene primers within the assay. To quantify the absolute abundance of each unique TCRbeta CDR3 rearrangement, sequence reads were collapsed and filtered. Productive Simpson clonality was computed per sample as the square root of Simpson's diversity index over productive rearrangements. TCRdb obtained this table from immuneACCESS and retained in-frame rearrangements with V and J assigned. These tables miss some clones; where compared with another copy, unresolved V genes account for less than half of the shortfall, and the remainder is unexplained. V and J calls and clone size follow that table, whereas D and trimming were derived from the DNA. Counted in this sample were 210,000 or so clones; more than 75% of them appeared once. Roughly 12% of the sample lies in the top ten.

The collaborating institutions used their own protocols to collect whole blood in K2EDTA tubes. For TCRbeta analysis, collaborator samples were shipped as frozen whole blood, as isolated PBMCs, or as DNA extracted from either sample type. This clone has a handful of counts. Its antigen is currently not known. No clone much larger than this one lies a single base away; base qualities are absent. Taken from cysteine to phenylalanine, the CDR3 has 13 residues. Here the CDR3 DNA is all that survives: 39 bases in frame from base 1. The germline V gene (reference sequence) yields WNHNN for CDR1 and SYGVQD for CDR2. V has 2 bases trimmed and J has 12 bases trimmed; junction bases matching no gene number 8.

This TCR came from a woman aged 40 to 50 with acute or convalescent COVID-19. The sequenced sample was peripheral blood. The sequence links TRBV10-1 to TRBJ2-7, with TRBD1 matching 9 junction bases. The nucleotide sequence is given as TGCGCCAGCAGTGAGGAACGGACAGGGGTGGGGTACTTC. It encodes CASSEERTGVGYF.